These 12 T cell receptor beta chains were all obtained from the same sample, sequenced in a study of T cells in Graves' hyperthyroidism and ophthalmopathy. The CDR3 regions of TCR beta were amplified from RNA transcripts. A set of HTBI primers served as the primers for a first-round RT-PCR of the TCR CDR3. TCRdb processed the multiplex PCR reads anew with MiXCR; each CDR3 protein has one entry. The sample holds some 760,000 distinct CDR3 sequences; around 15% are singletons and the top ten take about a tenth. The material sequenced was blood. The receptors were sampled from a woman aged 18-35 years with Graves' hyperthyroidism.

Ten or more counts support this clonotype. The chain carries TRBV18 and TRBJ2-4; 7 nucleotides line up with TRBD2. From germline, CDR1 is KGHSH and CDR2 LQKENI. V lost 3 bases to trimming and J lost 2 bases; unmatched junction nucleotides: 16. The CDR3 consists of 19 residues. The CDR3 DNA follows: TGTGCCAGCTCACCCGTTGTCACGAGGGCGGGAGAACCCAAAAACATTCAGTACTTC. It specifies CASSPVVTRAGEPKNIQYF. Full variable domain (rest looked up from reference TRBV18 and TRBJ2-4): NAGVMQNPRHLVRRRGQEARLRCSPMKGHSHVYWYRQLPEEGLKFMVYLQKENIIDESGMPKERFSAEFPKEGPSILRIQQVVRGDSAAYFCASSPVVTRAGEPKNIQYFGAGTRLSVL.

The rearrangement uses TRBV18 and TRBJ2-1; 10 bases are shared with TRBD2. CDR3 length: 13 residues. Germline V gene data show CDR1 as KGHSH and CDR2 as LQKENI. The trim removed 2 bases at V and 15 bases at J, leaving 7 bases unmatched. The CDR3 loop is CASSPTAGGFPFF. CDR3 coding DNA: TGTGCCAGCTCACCAACAGCGGGAGGGTTTCCGTTCTTC.

There are a few counts of this clonotype. This sequence joins TRBV18 and TRBJ2-2; a possible D gene is TRBD1 (6 bases). Germline values: CDR1 KGHSH, CDR2 LQKENI. V was cut by 5 bases and J by 4 bases, with 17 bases left in between. The CDR3 length is 16 residues. The CDR3 DNA sequence: TGTGCCAGCTCATCCTCCGACAGGTTACGCACCGGGGAGCTGTTTTTT. Encoded protein: CASSSSDRLRTGELFF.

The chain joins TRBV28 to TRBJ2-2, with TRBD1 as a possible D gene (6 bases). V lost 5 bases and J 6 bases, leaving 16 bases between the germline ends. The V gene's germline CDR1 is MDHEN and CDR2 SYDVKM. The CDR3 consists of 15 residues. The CDR3 DNA sequence: TGTGCCAGCAGTGCCCTAACAGGGTTTGCCGGGGAGCTGTTTTTT. This gives the protein CASSALTGFAGELFF.

This clonotype was counted ten times or more. The chain uses TRBV20-1 and TRBJ2-7, with TRBD1 as a possible D gene (5 bases). The CDR3 extends over 12 amino acids. CDR1 is DFQATT and CDR2 is SNEGSKA in the germline V gene (reference sequence). Trimming shortened V by 5 bases and J by 2 bases, and 10 bases separated the two germline ends. The CDR3 DNA reads TGCAGTGCTCAGGACACCGCCTACGAGCAGTACTTC. This gives the protein CSAQDTAYEQYF.

Only a few counts were recorded for this clonotype. V usage is TRBV30 and J usage is TRBJ2-3; TRBD2 agrees at 10 bases. The CDR3 is 15 amino acids. Trimming removed 8 bases from V and 6 bases from J; junction bases left unmatched: 14. The germline CDR1 and CDR2 sequences are GTSNPN and SVGIG (reference sequence). The CDR3 DNA reads as TGTGCCCGCTCAGGAGCGGGAGGGCGATCGGATACGCAGTATTTT. Its protein product is CARSGAGGRSDTQYF.

Remarks on this clonotype: A much larger clone sits a single nucleotide away, making a read error possible. CDR3 sequence: CASSYMGQLMRSGYTF. CDR3 DNA sequence: TGTGCCAGCAGTTATATGGGACAGCTCATGCGAAGTGGCTACACCTTC. This chain links TRBV11-2 with TRBJ1-2, with 7 bases fitting TRBD1. CDR3 length: 16 residues. The V and J ends lost 6 bases and 7 bases, in that order; junction bases with no gene match: 17. Germline V gene lookup returns CDR1 SGHAT and CDR2 FQNNGV.

This clonotype was counted many times. The J gene is TRBJ2-5, the V gene TRBV5-4; TRBD2 agrees at 9 bases. The J segment lost 0 bases and the V segment lost 2 bases, leaving 2 bases of the junction unmatched. The CDR3 has 15 amino acids. CDR1 is SGHNT and CDR2 is YYREEE in the germline V gene (reference sequence). CDR3 amino acids: CASSLTSGYQETQYF. In nucleotides, the CDR3 is TGTGCCAGCAGCTTAACTAGCGGGTACCAAGAGACCCAGTACTTC.

In its sample, this clonotype was seen many times. V is TRBV6-1 and J is TRBJ2-2; perhaps TRBD2 as D (5 bases). CDR1 and CDR2 (germline): MNHNS, SASEGT. Trimming pared 4 bases from V and 0 bases from J, leaving 6 bases between. This CDR3 contains 14 residues. Here the CDR3 reads CASSGRSNTGELFF. DNA of the CDR3: TGTGCCAGCAGTGGGAGGTCGAACACCGGGGAGCTGTTTTTT.

Ten or more counts support this clonotype. This rearrangement joins TRBV6-5 to TRBJ2-7, with 7 bases matching TRBD2. V trimming: 0 bases; J trimming: 2 bases; junction bases outside the gene matches: 4. The CDR3 is 15 residues long. Germline V gene sequence: CDR1 MNHEY, CDR2 SVGAGI. The CDR3, as DNA: TGTGCCAGCAGTTACTCACGGGAGGCACCCTACGAGCAGTACTTC. This encodes CASSYSREAPYEQYF.

Worth noting for this clonotype: A read error is possible here, since a much larger clone lies one base away. This chain's CDR3 is CASNRGGGQSGELFF. Here the CDR3 DNA reads TGTGCCAGCAACCGGGGAGGGGGCCAATCCGGGGAGCTGTTTTTT. The V call is TRBV7-2, the J call TRBJ2-2, with D perhaps being TRBD1 or TRBD2 (7 bases each). The CDR3 loop spans 15 amino acids. Germline CDR1 SGHTA, CDR2 FQGNSA. Trimming left V 7 bases short and J 6 bases short, with 18 bases between.

The chain has TRBV7-9 and TRBJ2-2, with D perhaps matching TRBD2 (6 bases). The CDR3 loop spans 16 amino acids. Germline values: CDR1 SEHNR, CDR2 FQNEAQ (reference sequence). With 5 bases removed from V and 2 bases from J, the gap between germline ends came to 15 bases. CDR3 in DNA: TGTGCCAGCAGCCAGCAGGGAGGCGTTAACACCGGGGAGCTGTTTTTT. Protein: CASSQQGGVNTGELFF.